This record covers a single T cell receptor beta chain. Germline CDR1 reads LGHDT; CDR2 reads YNNKEL (reference sequence). The CDR3 has 15 amino acids. J lost 0 bases, V lost 5 bases, and 6 bases had no gene match. The sample originates from a study of blood T cell repertoires in COVID-19. Across the whole study: Italy, Spain and the United States were the sources of the convalescent and acute COVID-19 samples.

The repertoire was sequenced with immunoSEQ multiplex PCR; TCRdb's copy has only in-frame clones and lacks some. The sample holds about 90,000 clones, roughly 80% seen once. This chain connects TRBV3-1 (or the pseudogene TRBV3-2) to TRBJ2-7; 8 positions agree with TRBD1. This TCR was sampled from a woman in her 70s with active or convalescent COVID-19. The sequenced sample consisted of peripheral blood. The CDR3 DNA is TGTGCCAGCAGCTCGAGGGACAGGACCTCCTACGAGCAGTACTTC. Encoded protein: CASSSRDRTSYEQYF.